Detailed here is one T cell receptor beta chain. Its target is unknown. This record belongs to a study of glioma-infiltrating T cells. TCR alpha and beta CDR3 regions were amplified from RNA using iRepertoire nested multiplex PCR. TCRdb re-derived calls from the multiplex PCR reads in MiXCR, one entry per CDR3 protein. The sample has under 200,000 distinct CDR3 sequences; roughly two fifths are singletons. Findings and caveats of the study: Very few CDR3 sequences were shared between tissue and blood. Above-expected tissue-blood divergence occurred in all gliomas, most in low-grade ones.

The V and J ends lost 0 bases and 6 bases respectively, with 12 bases between them. CDR1 is LGHDT and CDR2 is YNNKEL in the germline V gene (reference sequence). This CDR3 region has 14 residues. This chain connects TRBV3-1 to TRBJ2-7, with D uncertain. Sequenced input: glioma tissue, nonneoplastic brain tissue, or PBMCs (not recorded which). This sequence originates from a human donor with low-grade glioma or glioblastoma, undergoing nonglioma brain surgery, or in good health (not recorded which). The CDR3 sequence: CASSQDIGSFEQYF. CDR3 DNA: TGTGCCAGCAGCCAAGATATTGGGTCTTTCGAGCAGTACTTC.